These 22 T cell receptor beta chains originate from one sample sequenced in a study of cytomegalovirus exposure and HLA in healthy donors. The primer mix had 60 Vbeta and 13 Jbeta primers. Clones were sequenced by immunoSEQ multiplex PCR, and TCRdb holds only the in-frame ones, with some missing. The sample lists 150,000 or so clones; around three quarters were seen once. The sequencing input was PBMCs. The receptors stem from a man aged 35 to 55 in good health and CMV-seronegative.

V usage is TRBV7-8 and J usage is TRBJ2-6; 7 nucleotides line up with TRBD2. CDR3 length equals 17 residues. Germline values: CDR1 SGHVS, CDR2 FQNEAQ. The V segment lost 0 bases and the J segment 0 bases; nucleotides outside the gene matches: 2. CDR3 sequence: CASSLASGNSGANVLTF. The CDR3 DNA reads as TGTGCCAGCAGCTTAGCCAGCGGGAACTCTGGGGCCAACGTCCTGACTTTC.

There are a few counts of this clone. This chain uses TRBV5-4 with TRBJ2-1; 8 bases map to TRBD2. Trimming cost V 3 bases and J 5 bases; bases outside gene matches: 13. The CDR3 loop spans 17 amino acids. Germline V gene data show CDR1 as SGHNT and CDR2 as YYREEE (reference sequence). CDR3 nucleotides: TGTGCCAGCAGCTCATTATTAAGGGGACTAGAGGACAATGAGCAGTTCTTC. The encoded protein is CASSSLLRGLEDNEQFF.

The J gene is TRBJ2-7, the V gene TRBV6-1; D gene ambiguous. Trimming removed 5 bases from V and 2 bases from J, with 13 bases in between. Germline V gene lookup returns CDR1 MNHNS and CDR2 SASEGT. There are 14 residues in the CDR3. This CDR3 is CASSPRHRTYEQYV. The DNA of the CDR3 is TGTGCCAGCAGTCCCCGGCACAGAACCTACGAGCAGTACGTC.

The chain recombines TRBV5-5 with TRBJ1-3; D is ambiguous. Trimming took off 0 bases at V and 8 bases at J, with 9 bases between the two ends. The CDR3 totals 13 residues. Germline lookup yields CDR1 SGHKS and CDR2 YYEKEE (reference sequence). CDR3 nucleotide sequence: TGTGCCAGCAGCTTGGATCGGGGTTACACCATATATTTT. Translating it yields CASSLDRGYTIYF. Supplemented by reference TRBV5-5 and TRBJ1-3, the full variable domain reads DAGVTQSPTHLIKTRGQQVTLRCSPISGHKSVSWYQQVLGQGPQFIFQYYEKEERGRGNFPDRFSARQFPNYSSELNVNALLLGDSALYLCASSLDRGYTIYFGEGSWLTVV.

The chain carries TRBV10-3 and TRBJ2-5, with 12 nucleotides matching TRBD2. V shed 3 bases and J 6 bases; nucleotides not matched to a gene: 8. Germline CDR1 ENHRY, CDR2 SYGVKD. The CDR3 is made up of 16 amino acids. As DNA, the CDR3 is TGTGCCATCAGTGACCCGGGACTAGCGGGCTTAAAGACCCAGTACTTC. Translated, it gives CAISDPGLAGLKTQYF.

The chain employs TRBV25-1 and TRBJ1-5; D may be TRBD1 (6 bases). Germline assignment: CDR1 MGHDK and CDR2 SYGVNS. Trimming took 8 bases from V and 6 from J, leaving 14 bases between them. The CDR3 is 13 amino acids. The CDR3 is CASPREGGQPQHF. For the CDR3, the DNA is TGTGCCAGCCCCAGGGAGGGGGGTCAGCCCCAGCATTTT.

The rearrangement links TRBV6-6 to TRBJ2-7, with D maybe TRBD2 (5 bases). V was shortened by 2 bases and J by 3 bases, with 14 bases between the two germline ends. This CDR3 region has 15 residues. The germline gives CDR1 MNHNY, CDR2 SVGAGI (reference sequence). CDR3 DNA: TGTGCCAGCAGTTACCCCCGGACGGGAAGCTACGAGCAGTACTTC. Translated: CASSYPRTGSYEQYF.

V gene TRBV5-8 combines with J gene TRBJ2-5; TRBD1 matches at 10 bases. This CDR3 has 14 amino acids. The germline CDR1 and CDR2 sequences are SGHTS and YDEGEE. The V segment lost 4 bases and the J segment 4 bases; nucleotides outside the gene matches: 4. CDR3 residues: CASSPWTGGETQYF. The CDR3 nucleotides are TGTGCCAGCAGCCCCTGGACAGGGGGAGAGACCCAGTACTTC. Looking up the rest from reference TRBV5-8 and TRBJ2-5 gives the full variable domain: EAGVTQSPTHLIKTRGQQATLRCSPISGHTSVYWYQQALGLGLQFLLWYDEGEERNRGNFPPRFSGRQFPNYSSELNVNALELEDSALYLCASSPWTGGETQYFGPGTRLLVL.

This chain connects TRBV29-1 to TRBJ2-1, with TRBD2 identical over 14 bases. In germline, CDR1 is SQVTM, CDR2 ANQGSEA. The CDR3 is made up of 12 amino acids. V was pared by 6 bases and J by 16 bases, with 8 bases of the junction left unmatched. Here the CDR3 DNA reads TGCAGCGTAGGGACTAGCGGGGGCCCGCTTTTCTTC. Encoded protein: CSVGTSGGPLFF.

The gene calls are TRBV6-1 and TRBJ2-1; 9 bases fit TRBD2. Trimming cost V 2 bases and J 3 bases; bases outside gene matches: 11. The CDR3 sequence is 18 residues long. The germline gives CDR1 MNHNS, CDR2 SASEGT. CDR3 amino acids: CASSETNYRTSVYNEQFF. The CDR3 DNA reads as TGTGCCAGCAGTGAAACCAATTACCGGACTAGCGTCTACAATGAGCAGTTCTTC.

The genes are TRBV2 and TRBJ2-1; the D gene is possibly TRBD2 (6 bases). Per germline, CDR1 SNHLY and CDR2 FYNNEI. The CDR3 is 13 amino acids. V dropped 7 bases and J dropped 7 bases, with 14 bases sitting between them. The DNA of the CDR3 is TGTGCCAGCATGGGTAGCGGAGGAAATGAGCAGTTCTTC. Translated: CASMGSGGNEQFF.

This clone has just one count. The chain has TRBV15 and TRBJ1-2; 9 bases map to TRBD1. Germline V gene data show CDR1 as LNHNV and CDR2 as YYDKDF (reference sequence). CDR3 length: 14 residues. The trim removed 0 bases at V and 11 bases at J, leaving 7 bases unmatched. The CDR3 nucleotides read TGTGCCACCAGCAGAGATAGGGGACAGGGACGGTACACCTTC. It codes for CATSRDRGQGRYTF.

This CDR3 reads CASTPRTSGAEADTQYF. CDR3 in DNA: TGTGCCAGCACCCCTCGGACTAGCGGGGCGGAGGCAGATACGCAGTATTTT. The chain carries TRBV2 and TRBJ2-3, with 12 nucleotides matching TRBD2. With V trimmed by 7 bases and J by 4 bases, 12 bases remained unmatched. CDR1 and CDR2 from the germline V gene are SNHLY and FYNNEI. The CDR3 is 17 amino acids.

This chain links TRBV7-9 with TRBJ2-7; D may be TRBD2 (5 bases). This CDR3 has 17 amino acids. Germline values: CDR1 SEHNR, CDR2 FQNEAQ (reference sequence). Between the trimmed V and J ends, which lost 5 bases and 2 bases, there was a span of 22 bases. DNA for the CDR3: TGTGCCAGCAGCATACCACCCCGACTAAACTTTCCCTACGAGCAGTACTTC. It translates to CASSIPPRLNFPYEQYF.

The chain carries TRBV4-2 and TRBJ2-2; a weak D match, TRBD2 (6 bases). This CDR3 has 18 residues. The germline CDR1 and CDR2 sequences are LGHNA and YNFKEQ. Trimming took 0 bases from V and 1 from J, leaving 15 bases between them. CDR3 nucleotides: TGTGCCAGCAGCCAAGATGTAAGCGCGGGAATGAACACCGGGGAGCTGTTTTTT. It codes for CASSQDVSAGMNTGELFF.

CDR3 sequence reads: CASSSGSWWDGYTF. CDR3 DNA sequence: TGTGCCAGCAGTTCCGGGTCTTGGTGGGATGGCTACACCTTC. The rearrangement links TRBV27 to TRBJ1-2, with no clear D. V was shortened by 4 bases and J by 6 bases, with 15 bases between the two germline ends. Germline V gives CDR1 MNHEY, CDR2 SMNVEV (reference sequence). CDR3 size: 14 residues.

This sequence joins TRBV21-1 and TRBJ2-3; the table calls TRBD2, which could not be checked here. TRBV21-1 is a pseudogene. The CDR3 contains 18 residues. The CDR3 nucleotides read TGTGCCAGCAGCAAGTCTCTTCGCAGGACTGCGATCACAGATACGCAGTATTTT. Translated: CASSKSLRRTAITDTQYF.

This chain connects TRBV28 to TRBJ1-2; 9 bases map to TRBD1. V lost 3 bases and J lost 2; bases outside the gene matches: 1. Germline V CDR1 and CDR2: MDHEN, SYDVKM. This CDR3 region has 14 residues. The CDR3 loop reads CASSLTGGNYGYTF. CDR3 DNA: TGTGCCAGCAGTTTGACAGGGGGGAACTATGGCTACACCTTC.

The chain couples TRBV6-1 to TRBJ1-2; 10 nucleotides line up with TRBD1. The V and J ends lost 0 bases and 4 bases, in that order; junction bases with no gene match: 5. Germline CDR1 reads MNHNS; CDR2 reads SASEGT. The length of the CDR3 is 16 residues. The CDR3 bases are TGTGCCAGCAGTGAAGCGGATTGGACAGGGGGCTATGGCTACACCTTC. Its protein product is CASSEADWTGGYGYTF.

The gene calls are TRBV6-5 and TRBJ2-2; maybe TRBD1 (5 bases). Germline V gene sequence: CDR1 MNHEY, CDR2 SVGAGI. The germline V and J ends were trimmed by 11 bases and 0 bases, with 13 bases remaining between them. The CDR3 runs to 14 residues. The CDR3 DNA sequence: TGTGCCGGGGCCCGCGGACCGAACACCGGGGAGCTGTTTTTT. It encodes CAGARGPNTGELFF.

The chain recombines TRBV29-1 with TRBJ1-1; maybe TRBD1 (5 bases). Trimming took 5 bases from V and 7 from J, leaving 17 bases between them. Germline V gives CDR1 SQVTM, CDR2 ANQGSEA. The CDR3 spans 13 residues. CDR3 residues: CSVRTGGGIEAFF. CDR3 nucleotides: TGCAGCGTTCGTACTGGGGGAGGAATTGAAGCTTTCTTT.

A remark on this clone: A junction boundary mismatches the germline segment, possibly from a read error. This chain uses TRBV7-9 with TRBJ2-1, with D possibly TRBD1 on 6 matching bases. CDR1 SEHNR and CDR2 FQNEAQ come from the germline V gene (reference sequence). The CDR3 has 13 residues. The CDR3 sequence: CSSSPYRVNEQFF. In DNA, the CDR3 is TGTTCCAGCAGCCCTTACAGGGTGAATGAGCAGTTCTTC.